The next 17 T cell receptor beta chains were all read from a single sample in a study of T cell clonotyping in hematopoietic cell transplantation. The time point denotes: recipient sample about 28 days before transplant, after cytoreduction. Sequencing used immunoSEQ multiplex PCR; TCRdb keeps in-frame clones, though not all of them. The table includes about 21,000 clones, 90% detected once. The source material was peripheral blood mononuclear cells, sampled before stem cell transplant. These TCRs come from a young man with biphenotypic leukemia. Some clones in this sample may be carry-over from other donors' samples.

The V and J genes are TRBV9 and TRBJ1-1; a weak D match, TRBD1 (5 bases). Germline V gives CDR1 SGDLS, CDR2 YYNGEE. CDR3 size: 14 residues. The V end lost 3 bases, the J end lost 4 bases, and 13 bases lay between the germline ends. CDR3 DNA sequence: TGTGCCAGCAGCGCAGAGATGGGGCCCACTGAAGCTTTCTTT. Encoded protein: CASSAEMGPTEAFF.

CDR3 sequence: CASSVLDRGYGYTF. CDR3 nucleotides: TGTGCCAGCAGTGTCCTGGACAGAGGCTATGGCTACACCTTC. The V call is TRBV6-1, the J call TRBJ1-2; possible D gene TRBD1, 6 bases. This CDR3 region has 14 residues. Germline lookup yields CDR1 MNHNS and CDR2 SASEGT. Between the trimmed V and J ends, which lost 4 bases and 4 bases, there was a span of 13 bases.

The V gene is TRBV6-5, the J gene TRBJ1-5; 9 nucleotides agree with TRBD1. V shed 0 bases and J 6 bases; nucleotides not matched to a gene: 6. The CDR3 spans 16 residues. The germline V gene encodes CDR1 MNHEY and CDR2 SVGAGI. CDR3 coding DNA: TGTGCCAGCAGTTACTCCTCGGACAGGGGAGGTCAGCCCCAGCATTTT. Encoded protein: CASSYSSDRGGQPQHF.

V gene TRBV2 combines with J gene TRBJ2-2; 9 positions agree with TRBD2. Germline V gene sequence: CDR1 SNHLY, CDR2 FYNNEI. V gave up 4 bases and J gave up 7 bases; unmatched junction bases: 16. The CDR3 is 18 amino acids. The CDR3, as DNA: TGTGCCAGCAGTGCTCCTATCGGACTAGCGATTTCACACGGGGAGCTGTTTTTT. Protein product: CASSAPIGLAISHGELFF.

The chain uses TRBV6-5 and TRBJ1-5, with D unclear. The CDR3 is 13 residues long. Germline V lookup: CDR1 MNHEY, CDR2 SVGAGI. The germline V and J ends were trimmed by 4 bases and 1 base, with 5 bases remaining between them. In DNA, the CDR3 is TGTGCCAGCAGTTTGGAAAGCAATCAGCCCCAGCATTTT. Encoded protein: CASSLESNQPQHF.

CDR3 in amino acids: CASSPEPLAGEETQYF. The CDR3 region has the DNA TGTGCCAGCAGCCCCGAACCCCTAGCGGGAGAAGAGACCCAGTACTTC. The chain recombines TRBV11-3 with TRBJ2-5, with 10 bases that match TRBD2. The CDR3 runs 16 residues. In germline, CDR1 is SGHNT, CDR2 YENEEA. V gave up 5 bases and J gave up 3 bases; unmatched junction bases: 9.

This clone was seen just once. This chain links TRBV6-5 with TRBJ1-5, with a possible D match to TRBD1 (5 bases). Trimming stripped 2 bases from V and 9 bases from J, with 11 bases between. CDR3 size: 13 residues. Per the germline V gene, CDR1 is MNHEY and CDR2 is SVGAGI. The CDR3 spells CASSYEGRAPQHF. CDR3 in DNA: TGTGCCAGCAGTTACGAGGGGAGGGCGCCCCAGCATTTT.

This chain links TRBV5-6 with TRBJ2-3; D might be TRBD1 (5 bases). CDR3 length: 15 residues. CDR1 and CDR2 (germline): SGHDT, YYEEEE. V lost 1 base and J 3 bases, leaving 12 bases between the germline ends. CDR3 loop: CASSLYQGWTDTQYF. CDR3 coding DNA: TGTGCCAGCAGCTTGTACCAGGGCTGGACAGATACGCAGTATTTT.

V and J are TRBV4-1 and TRBJ2-7, with 7 bases that match TRBD2. CDR3 size: 13 residues. V shed 8 bases, J shed 8 bases, and the junction held 12 bases outside the gene matches. Germline values: CDR1 MGHRA, CDR2 YSYEKL. DNA for the CDR3: TGCGCCAGCGGGGGGGGTGGCCTAGGGAAGCAGTACTTC. Its protein is CASGGGGLGKQYF.

V gene TRBV19 combines with J gene TRBJ1-1; maybe TRBD1 (5 bases). The germline V gene encodes CDR1 LNHDA and CDR2 SQIVND (reference sequence). This CDR3 contains 12 residues. V lost 3 bases, J lost 9 bases, and 11 bases lay in between. CDR3 amino acids: CASSIGAGQAFF. In DNA form, the CDR3 reads TGTGCCAGTAGTATCGGGGCAGGACAAGCTTTCTTT.

The chain couples TRBV30 to TRBJ1-4, with a tentative D call TRBD1 (5 bases). The V end was cut by 0 bases, the J end by 2 bases, with 13 bases between. The CDR3 consists of 16 residues. CDR1 and CDR2 from the germline V gene are GTSNPN and SVGIG (reference sequence). The CDR3 loop reads CAWSVGAYGTNEKLFF. For the CDR3, the DNA is TGTGCCTGGAGTGTAGGGGCGTACGGGACTAATGAAAAACTGTTTTTT.

J is TRBJ1-2 and V is TRBV10-3; possibly TRBD1 for D (6 bases). This CDR3 is 15 amino acids long. Trimming stripped 2 bases from V and 6 bases from J, with 16 bases between. The germline V gene encodes CDR1 ENHRY and CDR2 SYGVKD. In DNA, the CDR3 is TGTGCCATCAGTGAGGGGGGCCAGGGGATGGATGGCTACACCTTC. This codes for CAISEGGQGMDGYTF.

This sequence joins TRBV7-2 and TRBJ2-7; TRBD1 matches 9 bases. Germline assignment: CDR1 SGHTA and CDR2 FQGNSA. The CDR3 contains 15 residues. V shed 3 bases and J 2 bases; nucleotides not matched to a gene: 5. The CDR3 reads CASSFTGTGTYEQYF. CDR3 coding DNA: TGTGCCAGCAGCTTTACCGGGACAGGGACCTACGAGCAGTACTTC. The full variable domain, rest sourced from reference TRBV7-2 and TRBJ2-7, is GAGVSQSPSNKVTEKGKDVELRCDPISGHTALYWYRQSLGQGLEFLIYFQGNSAPDKSGLPSDRFSAERTGGSVSTLTIQRTQQEDSAVYLCASSFTGTGTYEQYFGPGTRLTVT.

This rearrangement joins TRBV5-1 to TRBJ2-1; D call uncertain. Germline CDR1 and CDR2: SGHRS and YFSETQ. This CDR3 comprises 15 residues. The germline V and J ends were trimmed by 0 bases and 0 bases, with 7 bases remaining between them. In DNA form, the CDR3 reads TGCGCCAGCAGCTTGGGATCAGGCTCCTACAATGAGCAGTTCTTC. Encoded protein: CASSLGSGSYNEQFF.

The chain combines TRBV19 with TRBJ2-7, with TRBD1 as a possible D gene (5 bases). The CDR3 covers 16 residues. Trimming stripped 3 bases from V and 0 bases from J, with 15 bases between. Germline CDR1 is LNHDA and CDR2 is SQIVND (reference sequence). CDR3 sequence reads: CASSIRRQSYSYEQYF. Written as DNA, the CDR3 is TGTGCCAGTAGTATCCGGAGACAGTCCTACTCCTACGAGCAGTACTTC.

This rearrangement joins TRBV10-2 to TRBJ2-5, with a weak D call TRBD1 (6 bases). CDR3 size: 13 residues. The V gene lost 5 bases and the J gene lost 5 bases, with 12 bases spanning the gap. CDR1 and CDR2 from the germline V gene are WSHSY and SAAADI. The CDR3 nucleotides are TGCGCCAGCAGTAAAAGGGGGTTTGAGACCCAGTACTTC. Protein product: CASSKRGFETQYF.

This chain connects TRBV25-1 to TRBJ2-7; D not certain. The germline V gene encodes CDR1 MGHDK and CDR2 SYGVNS. V lost 6 bases and J 2 bases, leaving 5 bases between the germline ends. This CDR3 has 11 residues. The CDR3: CASRKAYEQYF. CDR3 in DNA: TGTGCCAGCAGGAAGGCCTACGAGCAGTACTTC.